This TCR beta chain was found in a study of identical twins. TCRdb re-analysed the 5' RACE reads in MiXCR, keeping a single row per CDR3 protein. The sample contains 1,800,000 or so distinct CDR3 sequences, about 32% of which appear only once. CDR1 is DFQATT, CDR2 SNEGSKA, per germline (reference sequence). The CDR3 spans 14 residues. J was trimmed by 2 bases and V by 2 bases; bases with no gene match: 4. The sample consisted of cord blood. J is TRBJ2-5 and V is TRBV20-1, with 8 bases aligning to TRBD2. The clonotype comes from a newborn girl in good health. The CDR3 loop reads CSARISGTQETQYF. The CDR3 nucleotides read TGCAGTGCTAGAATTAGCGGGACTCAAGAGACCCAGTACTTC.